Presented here are 7 T cell receptor beta chains from one specimen sequenced in a study of response to subunit inactivated influenza vaccine. TCRdb re-called the RT-PCR reads with MiXCR, one entry per CDR3 protein. The table shows hundreds of thousands of distinct CDR3 sequences, with more than 15% occurring only once. Sample: PBMCs from blood, taken 11 to 12 days after vaccination. The receptors originated from a man between 50 and 59 years old who received an inactivated influenza vaccine.

This clonotype has a handful of counts. The chain joins TRBV11-2 to TRBJ2-1, with TRBD2 matching over 13 bases. The CDR3 has 17 amino acids. Trimming took 5 bases from V and 9 from J; bases not matched to a gene: 13. The V gene's germline CDR1 is SGHAT and CDR2 FQNNGV. The CDR3 nucleotides read TGTGCCAGCAGCCCGATTTCCGGACTAGCGGGAGCGAGTGAGCAGTTCTTC. This sequence encodes CASSPISGLAGASEQFF.

Many counts were recorded for this clonotype. The chain's CDR3 is CASSFRGPTEAFF. For the CDR3, the DNA is TGTGCCAGCAGTTTTAGGGGGCCCACTGAAGCTTTCTTT. This chain links TRBV27 with TRBJ1-1, with 7 bases lining up with TRBD1. CDR1 is MNHEY, CDR2 SMNVEV, per germline (reference sequence). There are 13 residues in the CDR3. Unmatched junction bases numbered 2, after V lost 3 bases and J lost 4 bases.

This clonotype showed up just a few times. This chain uses TRBV20-1 with TRBJ1-5; D is unclear. CDR1 DFQATT and CDR2 SNEGSKA come from the germline V gene (reference sequence). This CDR3 has 13 amino acids. Trimming took 6 bases from V and 6 from J, leaving 15 bases between them. CDR3 bases: TGCAGTGCGGCTGGGAGGGCTAGTCAGCCCCAGCATTTT. The encoded protein is CSAAGRASQPQHF.

This chain connects TRBV13 to TRBJ2-7; tentatively, D is TRBD1 (6 bases). V lost 1 base and J 4 bases, leaving 17 bases between the germline ends. The CDR3 contains 16 residues. CDR1 is PRHDT and CDR2 is FYEKMQ in the germline V gene (reference sequence). CDR3 sequence: CASSLDRDGKSYEQYF. The DNA of the CDR3 is TGTGCCAGCAGCTTAGACAGGGACGGGAAAAGTTACGAGCAGTACTTC.

This clonotype was seen more than once but under ten times. The CDR3 loop is CASSERTASQETQYF. CDR3 in DNA: TGTGCCAGCAGTGAAAGGACAGCGAGCCAAGAGACCCAGTACTTC. V gene TRBV6-1 combines with J gene TRBJ2-5; D is possibly TRBD1 (6 bases). CDR3 length: 15 residues. V shed 2 bases and J shed 1 base, with 11 bases lying between them. CDR1 MNHNS and CDR2 SASEGT come from the germline V gene.

Ten or more counts support this clonotype. The chain employs TRBV28 and TRBJ2-5, with no clear D. Trimming shortened V by 6 bases and J by 0 bases, and 17 bases separated the two germline ends. CDR3 length: 16 residues. Germline-derived CDR1 and CDR2 are MDHEN and SYDVKM. This CDR3 reads CASSPKNAINQETQYF. The CDR3, as DNA: TGTGCCAGCAGCCCAAAGAACGCAATAAACCAAGAGACCCAGTACTTC.

This clonotype occurred a few times. V is TRBV6-2 or TRBV6-3 and J is TRBJ2-3; no definite D call. The germline gives CDR1 MNHEY, CDR2 SVGEGT. There are 12 residues in the CDR3. V lost 2 bases and J lost 5, with 5 bases in between. The CDR3 nucleotides are TGTGCCAGCAGTTACCTCCGAGATACGCAGTATTTT. Translation gives CASSYLRDTQYF.